This entry lists 2 T cell receptor beta chains sequenced from one sample in a study of PD-L1 blockade in urothelial cancer. Stated time point: peripheral blood 6 weeks after treatment start. Repertoires were generated with immunoSEQ multiplex PCR, while TCRdb's copy carries only in-frame clones and drops some. Of tens of thousands of clones in the sample, approximately 90% are singletons; the top ten hold 0.87%. The sample was PBMCs, taken around atezolizumab (anti-PD-L1) treatment. The source of these receptors is an elderly woman with urothelial cancer.

This rearrangement joins TRBV7-6 to TRBJ2-1, with 7 bases that match TRBD2. V lost 1 base, J lost 4 bases, and 7 bases stayed unmatched. This CDR3 spans 16 amino acids. Germline-derived CDR1 and CDR2 are SGHVS and FNYEAQ. CDR3 region: CASSLGRGGSYNEQFF. CDR3 bases: TGTGCCAGCAGCTTAGGGCGGGGCGGGAGTTACAATGAGCAGTTCTTC.

The V and J genes are TRBV11-2 and TRBJ1-4, with 7 positions matching TRBD1. The CDR3 loop spans 18 amino acids. The V gene end was trimmed by 6 bases and the J gene end by 4 bases; junction bases not matched to a gene: 17. The V gene's germline CDR1 is SGHAT and CDR2 FQNNGV. CDR3 sequence (DNA): TGTGCCAGCAGACAGGGGTGGAGGGTTGATCTCTATAATGAAAAACTGTTTTTT. Translated: CASRQGWRVDLYNEKLFF.